A selection of T cell receptor beta chains follows, all from one sample in a study of beta chain features in type 1 diabetes. Only in-frame clones appear in the TCRdb table, and some are missing; sequencing was by immunoSEQ multiplex PCR. The sample includes under 900,000 clones, around a sixth of them seen just once. Sequencing was carried out using naive CD4+ T cells from blood. These receptors were collected from a woman aged 18-29 years in good health. The CDR3 runs from the conserved cysteine through the conserved F or W. A D gene is named only where the DNA matches it firmly. For some rows the clone size is stated as once, few or many, or as a class when expanded; others skip it.

V gene: TRBV19; J gene: TRBJ2-5; clone size: once; D gene: -; CDR3 DNA: TGTGCCAGTAGTCATAGGGGGGAGACCCAGTACTTC; CDR3 protein: CASSHRGETQYF
V gene: TRBV28; J gene: TRBJ1-1; clone size: few; D gene: -; CDR3 DNA: TGTGCCAGCAGATTGCCTGGATGGTCGGGCGTTGAAGCTTTCTTT; CDR3 protein: CASRLPGWSGVEAFF
V gene: TRBV7-9; J gene: TRBJ2-5; clone size: few; D gene: TRBD1; CDR3 DNA: TGTGCCAGCAGCTTGACCAGACAGGGTGGGACCCAGTACTTC; CDR3 protein: CASSLTRQGGTQYF
V gene: TRBV6-5; J gene: TRBJ2-7; clone size: -; D gene: TRBD1; CDR3 DNA: TGTGCCAGCAGTTACACCCGGGACAGGGTCGACGAGCAGTACTTC; CDR3 protein: CASSYTRDRVDEQYF
V gene: TRBV7-8; J gene: TRBJ2-2; clone size: few; D gene: TRBD2; CDR3 DNA: TGTGCCAGCAGCTTCGGGACTAGTTCGGCCGGGGAGCTGTTTTTT; CDR3 protein: CASSFGTSSAGELFF
V gene: TRBV7-3; J gene: TRBJ2-5; clone size: few; D gene: TRBD1; CDR3 DNA: TGTGCCAGCAGCCCGGGACAGACATCTCGAGAGACCCAGTACTTC; CDR3 protein: CASSPGQTSRETQYF
V gene: TRBV9; J gene: TRBJ2-7; clone size: -; D gene: -; CDR3 DNA: TGTGCCAGCAGCGTAGGGGACTTGAACTACGAGCAGTACTTC; CDR3 protein: CASSVGDLNYEQYF
V gene: TRBV7-9; J gene: TRBJ1-1; clone size: few; D gene: -; CDR3 DNA: TGTGCCAGCAGCTTAAGTGGGAACACTGAAGCTTTCTTT; CDR3 protein: CASSLSGNTEAFF
V gene: TRBV4-2; J gene: TRBJ2-1; clone size: few; D gene: -; CDR3 DNA: TGTGCCAGCAGCCAAGACGCGGCGGCGCTCTACAATGAGCAGTTCTTC; CDR3 protein: CASSQDAAALYNEQFF
V gene: TRBV7-2; J gene: TRBJ2-2; clone size: -; D gene: -; CDR3 DNA: TGTGCCAGCAGCTTAGCATCGAGCGGGCGGGCCGGGGAGCTGTTTTTT; CDR3 protein: CASSLASSGRAGELFF
V gene: TRBV11-1; J gene: TRBJ2-3; clone size: -; D gene: TRBD1; CDR3 DNA: TGTGCCAGCGCCCGGGACAGGCTCACAGATACGCAGTATTTT; CDR3 protein: CASARDRLTDTQYF
V gene: TRBV7-9; J gene: TRBJ2-3; clone size: -; D gene: -; CDR3 DNA: TGTGCCAGCAGGCCTCGGCCTGAAACAGATACGCAGTATTTT; CDR3 protein: CASRPRPETDTQYF
V gene: TRBV7-2; J gene: TRBJ2-7; clone size: -; D gene: -; CDR3 DNA: TGTGCCAGCAGCTCTAGAAGGGTAAATTTAAACGAGCAGTACTTC; CDR3 protein: CASSSRRVNLNEQYF
V gene: TRBV7-2; J gene: TRBJ1-1; clone size: -; D gene: -; CDR3 DNA: TGTGCCAGCAGCTTATTTATCGGGCGGTACATGAACACTGAAGCTTTCTTT; CDR3 protein: CASSLFIGRYMNTEAFF
V gene: TRBV27; J gene: TRBJ2-7; clone size: -; D gene: -; CDR3 DNA: TGTGCCAGCAGTTTAAGGGGAGGACAGTTAGTCTACGAGCAGTACTTC; CDR3 protein: CASSLRGGQLVYEQYF
V gene: TRBV27; J gene: TRBJ2-5; clone size: -; D gene: TRBD2; CDR3 DNA: TGTGCCAGCAGTCCCGAGCGGGAGTTCGGAGAGACCCAGTACTTC; CDR3 protein: CASSPEREFGETQYF
V gene: TRBV2; J gene: TRBJ2-3; clone size: -; D gene: -; CDR3 DNA: TGTGCCAGCACGGCACGTCTTCTCTCAGATACGCAGTATTTT; CDR3 protein: CASTARLLSDTQYF
V gene: TRBV11-2; J gene: TRBJ2-5; clone size: few; D gene: -; CDR3 DNA: TGTGCCAGCAGCCGGGGGACTCAAGAGACCCAGTACTTC; CDR3 protein: CASSRGTQETQYF
V gene: TRBV28; J gene: TRBJ1-4; clone size: few; D gene: -; CDR3 DNA: TGTGCCAGCAGCTGGGGGACGCGACAACTGTTTTTT; CDR3 protein: CASSWGTRQLFF
V gene: TRBV5-6; J gene: TRBJ2-7; clone size: -; D gene: TRBD1; CDR3 DNA: TGTGCCAGCAGCTCTACAGGGGGCTCCTACGAGCAGTACTTC; CDR3 protein: CASSSTGGSYEQYF
V gene: TRBV5-1; J gene: TRBJ2-1; clone size: few; D gene: -; CDR3 DNA: TGCGCCAGCATTACACCCTTTCCGGGACACTCCTCCCCAGAGCAGTTCTTC; CDR3 protein: CASITPFPGHSSPEQFF
V gene: TRBV10-3; J gene: TRBJ2-7; clone size: few; D gene: -; CDR3 DNA: TGTGCCATCAGGGAAGCGGGACAACCCTACGAGCAGTACTTC; CDR3 protein: CAIREAGQPYEQYF
V gene: TRBV4-2; J gene: TRBJ2-5; clone size: -; D gene: -; CDR3 DNA: TGTGCCAGCAGCCTGACCCCCGGGACATTGGGGGAGACCCAGTACTTC; CDR3 protein: CASSLTPGTLGETQYF
V gene: TRBV28; J gene: TRBJ2-7; clone size: -; D gene: -; CDR3 DNA: TGTGCCAGCAGCCAGTTATCCCTCCTCTACGAGCAGTACTTC; CDR3 protein: CASSQLSLLYEQYF
V gene: TRBV4-3; J gene: TRBJ2-7; clone size: -; D gene: -; CDR3 DNA: TGCGCCAGCAGCCAAGGGGTCGGTACGGTGGAGTACTTC; CDR3 protein: CASSQGVGTVEYF
V gene: TRBV7-2; J gene: TRBJ2-7; clone size: -; D gene: TRBD2; CDR3 DNA: TGTGCCAGCAGCTTTACTAGCGGGAGGATCTCCTACGAGCAGTACTTC; CDR3 protein: CASSFTSGRISYEQYF
V gene: TRBV10-2; J gene: TRBJ2-2; clone size: -; D gene: TRBD2; CDR3 DNA: TGCGCCAGCTTGCGGACTAGCATAAACACCGGGGAGCTGTTTTTT; CDR3 protein: CASLRTSINTGELFF
V gene: TRBV9; J gene: TRBJ1-1; clone size: -; D gene: -; CDR3 DNA: TGTGCCAGCAGCGTAGACAGGGCGACTGAAGCTTTCTTT; CDR3 protein: CASSVDRATEAFF
V gene: TRBV6-1; J gene: TRBJ1-3; clone size: -; D gene: -; CDR3 DNA: TGTGCCAGCAGACCCGACAGTGCTGGAAACACCATATATTTT; CDR3 protein: CASRPDSAGNTIYF
V gene: TRBV28; J gene: TRBJ2-7; clone size: -; D gene: -; CDR3 DNA: TGTGCCAGCACAGCCCCCAGGGGGGCCTACGAGCAGTACTTC; CDR3 protein: CASTAPRGAYEQYF
V gene: TRBV6-5; J gene: TRBJ2-7; clone size: once; D gene: TRBD1; CDR3 DNA: TGTGCCAGCAGTTACATACGGGACAGGTTCTACGAGCAGTACTTC; CDR3 protein: CASSYIRDRFYEQYF
V gene: TRBV14; J gene: TRBJ2-1; clone size: few; D gene: TRBD1; CDR3 DNA: TGTGCCAGCAGCCAACCGGGACAGGGGTACGAGCAGTTCTTC; CDR3 protein: CASSQPGQGYEQFF
V gene: TRBV27; J gene: TRBJ2-5; clone size: -; D gene: -; CDR3 DNA: TGTGCCAGCAGTTTAGGCCAGCAAGAGACCCAGTACTTC; CDR3 protein: CASSLGQQETQYF
V gene: TRBV7-2; J gene: TRBJ1-3; clone size: few; D gene: -; CDR3 DNA: TGTGCCAGCAGCTTAGCGCTTAGGGGAAACACCATATATTTT; CDR3 protein: CASSLALRGNTIYF
V gene: TRBV18; J gene: TRBJ2-1; clone size: -; D gene: -; CDR3 DNA: TGTGCCAGCTCACCACAGGGGGGGAGAGGGAATGAGCAGTTCTTC; CDR3 protein: CASSPQGGRGNEQFF
V gene: TRBV5-4; J gene: TRBJ2-4; clone size: -; D gene: TRBD1; CDR3 DNA: TGTGCCAGCAGCTTGGGGACAGGGTTAGGCATTCAGTACTTC; CDR3 protein: CASSLGTGLGIQYF
V gene: TRBV28; J gene: TRBJ2-7; clone size: -; D gene: TRBD1; CDR3 DNA: TGTGCCAGCAGTTCGGGACAGGGAGAGCAGTACTTC; CDR3 protein: CASSSGQGEQYF
V gene: TRBV9; J gene: TRBJ2-2; clone size: -; D gene: -; CDR3 DNA: TGTGCCAGCAGCGTAGGTAGCAGAAACACCGGGGAGCTGTTTTTT; CDR3 protein: CASSVGSRNTGELFF
V gene: TRBV11-3; J gene: TRBJ2-5; clone size: -; D gene: TRBD1; CDR3 DNA: TGTGCCAGCAGCTTCCTTCGACAGGGGGGGTACGGAGAGACCCAGTACTTC; CDR3 protein: CASSFLRQGGYGETQYF
V gene: TRBV19; J gene: TRBJ1-2; clone size: -; D gene: -; CDR3 DNA: TGTGCCAGTAGTACGACAGCGTTGTATGGCTACACCTTC; CDR3 protein: CASSTTALYGYTF